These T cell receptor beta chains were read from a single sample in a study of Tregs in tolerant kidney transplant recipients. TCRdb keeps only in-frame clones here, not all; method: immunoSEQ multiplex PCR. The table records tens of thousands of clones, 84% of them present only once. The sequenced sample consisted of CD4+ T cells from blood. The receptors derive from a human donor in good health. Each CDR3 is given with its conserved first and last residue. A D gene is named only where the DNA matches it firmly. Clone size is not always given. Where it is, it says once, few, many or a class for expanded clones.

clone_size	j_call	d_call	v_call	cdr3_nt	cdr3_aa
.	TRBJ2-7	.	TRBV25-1	TGTGCCAGCAGCGCAGAACCCCTCTCCTACGAGCAGTACTTC	CASSAEPLSYEQYF
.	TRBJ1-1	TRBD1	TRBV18	TGTGCCAGCTCACCTAGACAGGGTCCCAACACTGAAGCTTTCTTT	CASSPRQGPNTEAFF
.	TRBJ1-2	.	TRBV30	TGTGCCTGGAGTGTGCTCGTGAAGACTAACTATGGCTACACCTTC	CAWSVLVKTNYGYTF
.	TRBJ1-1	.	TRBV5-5	TGTGCCAGCAGCTGGGACACCTACACTGAAGCTTTCTTT	CASSWDTYTEAFF
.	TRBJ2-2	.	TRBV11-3	TGTGCCAGCAGCTCCTCTCTGGGGAACACCGGGGAGCTGTTTTTT	CASSSSLGNTGELFF
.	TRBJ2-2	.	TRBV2	TGTGCCAGCAGAACTAGCCACGGGGAGCTGTTTTTT	CASRTSHGELFF
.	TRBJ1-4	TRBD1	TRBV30	TGTGCCTGGAGTGTGCAGGGACAGGGGGCTGAAAAACTGTTTTTT	CAWSVQGQGAEKLFF
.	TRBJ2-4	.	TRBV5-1	TGCGCCAGCAGCTTCGGAGAAAGGATTGCCAAAAACATTCAGTACTTC	CASSFGERIAKNIQYF
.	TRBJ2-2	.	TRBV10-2	TGCGCCGGGCAGCGAAACACCGGGGAGCTGTTTTTT	CAGQRNTGELFF
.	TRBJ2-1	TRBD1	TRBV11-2	TGTGCCAGCAGCACTCACAGGGGCAGCTCCTACAATGAGCAGTTCTTC	CASSTHRGSSYNEQFF
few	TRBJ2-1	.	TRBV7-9	TGTGCCAGCAGCCCCCAGGCGGGCGGACCCTCGTTCTTC	CASSPQAGGPSFF
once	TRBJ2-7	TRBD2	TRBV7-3	TGTGCCAGCAGCTCCGGGGGACTAGCCGGGCACGAGCAGTACTTC	CASSSGGLAGHEQYF
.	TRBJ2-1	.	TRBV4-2	TGTGCCAGCAGCCTTCCACTGGGGGGGACAATAGGTAATGAGCAGTTCTTC	CASSLPLGGTIGNEQFF
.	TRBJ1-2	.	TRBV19	TGTGCCAGTAGTCCACATGGGGCAGTCTATGGCTACACCTTC	CASSPHGAVYGYTF